Ten or more counts support the clone carrying this T cell receptor beta chain. No antigen is known for it. Any patient presenting with uncontrolled infection, other autoimmune disease, pregnancy or lactation was left out. Cells are PBMCs isolated from about 10 ml of fresh blood. CDR1 and CDR2 (germline): SQVTM, ANQGSEA. The CDR3 spans 11 residues. V was pared by 4 bases and J by 2 bases, with 6 bases between. The entry originates in a study of T cells in Graves' hyperthyroidism and ophthalmopathy. Points from the study as a whole: The model forecast ophthalmopathy, anticipating it by a median approximately 6.2 months before onset. Expanded thyroid clonotypes (above 0.001) were mostly also found in blood.

Amplification of TCR beta CDR3 regions used RNA as the template. The TCR CDR3 was amplified in a first-round RT-PCR using the HTBI primer set. TCRdb called the multiplex PCR reads again in MiXCR, with one record for every CDR3 protein. The repertoire has over 250,000 distinct CDR3 sequences, roughly an eighth of them found once; the top ten carry 30% to 40%. This TCR came from a woman aged 40 to 49 with Graves' ophthalmopathy. The V gene is TRBV29-1, the J gene TRBJ2-7; TRBD2 might be the D (5 bases). Sample: blood. This CDR3 reads CSVGGPYEQYF. CDR3 nucleotide sequence: TGCAGCGTTGGAGGGCCCTACGAGCAGTACTTC.